Listed below are T cell receptor beta chains from one sample, sequenced in a study of blood T cell repertoires in COVID-19. Sequenced by immunoSEQ multiplex PCR; TCRdb stores in-frame clones only, minus some. The profile shows some 85,000 clones, about four fifths of them singletons. The sequenced material came from peripheral blood. These receptor sequences come from a man aged 65-85 years with COVID-19, enrolled during active disease. Each CDR3 is given with its conserved first and last residue. D genes are given only for firm matches. The size field is filled for only some rows; it gives once, few, many or a size class.

j_call clone_size v_call d_call cdr3_length cdr3_nt cdr3_aa
TRBJ2-2 once TRBV30 . 16 TGTGCCTGGAGTGTAGGTAGTCAGGGCTATGGCGGGGAGCTGTTTTTT CAWSVGSQGYGGELFF
TRBJ1-6 . TRBV6-5 . 14 TGTGCCAGCAGTTGGGACATGTATAATTCACCCCTCCACTTT CASSWDMYNSPLHF
TRBJ1-1 . TRBV19 TRBD1 15 TGTGCCAGTAGGCCGGGGACAGGGTGGAACACTGAAGCTTTCTTT CASRPGTGWNTEAFF
TRBJ1-4 . TRBV7-2 TRBD1 14 TGTGCCAGCAGCCCGAGGGGGCGGGATGAAAAACTGTTTTTT CASSPRGRDEKLFF
TRBJ2-1 few TRBV5-8 . 20 TGTGCCAGCAGCTTGGTTGGCAGGCCGTGGTTACATAGCTCCTACAATGAGCAGTTCTTC CASSLVGRPWLHSSYNEQFF
TRBJ1-2 . TRBV18 . 14 TGTGCCAGCTCACCATCGGAGGGGAACTATGGCTACACCTTC CASSPSEGNYGYTF
TRBJ2-5 . TRBV5-6 . 14 TGTGCCAGCAGCTTGCTGGCTGCACAAGAGACCCAGTACTTC CASSLLAAQETQYF
TRBJ1-2 once TRBV11-1 TRBD1 14 TGTGCCAGCAGCTCTTGGACAGGGGGCTATGGCTACACCTTC CASSSWTGGYGYTF
TRBJ1-1 . TRBV29-1 TRBD1 10 TGCAGCGTCGGGACAGGGGGGAATTTCTTT CSVGTGGNFF
TRBJ2-5 . TRBV19 TRBD1 17 TGTGCCAGTAGACGACAGGGGGCTGCCTCAGTCCAAGAGACCCAGTACTTC CASRRQGAASVQETQYF
TRBJ1-3 . TRBV6-5 . 14 TGTGCCAGCAGCTTCAGGCAAACTGAGAACACCATATATTTT CASSFRQTENTIYF
TRBJ2-7 many TRBV6-6 TRBD1 14 TGTGCCAGCAGCGCCGGGACAGGGTTTTACGAGCAGTACTTC CASSAGTGFYEQYF
TRBJ2-7 once TRBV5-5 TRBD2 14 TGTGCCAGCAGCTGGACTAGCGGGGGCTACGAGCAGTACTTC CASSWTSGGYEQYF
TRBJ1-3 . TRBV5-6 . 13 TGTGCCAGCAGCCCGGGGGTAGGAAACACCATATATTTT CASSPGVGNTIYF
TRBJ1-6 . TRBV7-2 . 16 TGTGCCAGCAGCTCTCAGGGCAGGGCTATTAATTCACCCCTCCACTTT CASSSQGRAINSPLHF
TRBJ2-5 . TRBV9 . 15 TGTGCCAGCAGCGCCCGCCCAACCGGAGGAGAGACCCAGTACTTC CASSARPTGGETQYF
TRBJ1-2 . TRBV28 . 12 TGTGCCAGCAGTCTAAAGCTCTATGGCTACACCTTC CASSLKLYGYTF
TRBJ1-2 . TRBV14 TRBD1 16 TGTGCCAGCAGCCAAGGGAGGGGGACAGGGGTCTATGGCTACACCTTC CASSQGRGTGVYGYTF
TRBJ1-3 once TRBV10-2 . 15 TGCGCCAGCAGCATTAACAGGGTCTCTGGAAACACCATATATTTT CASSINRVSGNTIYF
TRBJ1-1 . TRBV20-1 TRBD1 19 TGCAGTGCTAGTATAAATCCGGGACAGGGGGGTCTGGGTACACCTGAAGCTTTCTTT CSASINPGQGGLGTPEAFF
TRBJ2-3 . TRBV24-1 TRBD1 16 TGTGCCACCAGTGACTCAGGGGGCAGTAGCACAGATACGCAGTATTTT CATSDSGGSSTDTQYF
TRBJ1-1 . TRBV7-2 . 16 TGTGCCAGCAGCGCCGGGACAACGAATTTTAACACTGAAGCTTTCTTT CASSAGTTNFNTEAFF
TRBJ1-5 . TRBV2 . 15 TGTGCCAGCAGTGAAAGAGGGAATAGCAATCAGCCCCAGCATTTT CASSERGNSNQPQHF
TRBJ2-7 . TRBV9 TRBD1 14 TGTGCCAGCAGCGTTTGGGACAGTACCTACGAGCAGTACTTC CASSVWDSTYEQYF
TRBJ2-5 . TRBV6-5 . 12 TGTGCCAGCAGATCTAGTTCGGAGACCCAGTACTTC CASRSSSETQYF
TRBJ1-3 . TRBV19 . 14 TGTGCCACCCTGACAGGAGCCTCTGGAAACACCATATATTTT CATLTGASGNTIYF
TRBJ2-7 once TRBV11-3 . 16 TGTGCCAGCAGCCAACAAGGACAGACAAACTCCTACGAGCAGTACTTC CASSQQGQTNSYEQYF
TRBJ1-2 . TRBV12-3/TRBV12-4 . 13 TGTGCCAGCTGCAGGGTTTTGGTCTATGGCTACACCTTC CASCRVLVYGYTF
TRBJ1-2 . TRBV5-6 . 12 TGTGCCAGCAGCTTGTTAAGTCGGGGCTACACCTTC CASSLLSRGYTF
TRBJ1-6 . TRBV4-1 . 14 TGCGCCAGCGATACAGGGCAGCATAATTCACCCCTCCACTTT CASDTGQHNSPLHF
TRBJ1-4 . TRBV7-9 . 15 TGTGCCAGCAGCTTAGCGGCGATATCAGGGGAAAAACTGTTTTTT CASSLAAISGEKLFF
TRBJ2-3 few TRBV20-1 . 14 TGCAGTGCTAGTGGGGCGGGGGCCCGGGATACGCAGTATTTT CSASGAGARDTQYF
TRBJ2-7 few TRBV28 . 14 TGTGCCAGCATGACTCAGGGTGCTTCCTACGAGCAGTACTTC CASMTQGASYEQYF
TRBJ1-2 once TRBV7-7 TRBD1 15 TGTGCTAGCAGCCTATTAAACAGGGGCCGCTATGGCTACACCTTC CASSLLNRGRYGYTF
TRBJ1-3 . TRBV3-1/TRBV3-2 . 17 TGTGCCAGCAGCCGCAGATGTGTGGCAGGCTCTGGAAACACCATATATTTT CASSRRCVAGSGNTIYF
TRBJ2-2 . TRBV19 TRBD1 13 TGTGCCAGTGACAGGGGTTTTGCCGGGGAGCTGTTTTTT CASDRGFAGELFF
TRBJ2-5 . TRBV19 TRBD1 16 TGTGCCAGTAGCAATGGGCTCCGGGACAGACAAGAGACCCAGTACTTC CASSNGLRDRQETQYF
TRBJ1-5 . TRBV2 TRBD1 13 TGTGCCAGCACGGGCAGGGGGAATCAGCCCCAGCATTTT CASTGRGNQPQHF
TRBJ2-7 few TRBV7-2 . 12 TGTGCCAGCAGCCCGCCTAGTTGGGTGCAGTACTTC CASSPPSWVQYF
TRBJ1-3 once TRBV27 . 17 TGTGCCAGCAGTTCCGCCGGGACACGTTTTGCTGGAAACACCATATATTTT CASSSAGTRFAGNTIYF
TRBJ1-4 once TRBV28 . 14 TGTGCCAGCAGTTTGGCACAGGGAGGGGAAAAACTGTTTTTT CASSLAQGGEKLFF
TRBJ2-1 . TRBV15 . 13 TGTGCCACCAGCAGCCATACTACTCGAGTCCAGTTCTTC CATSSHTTRVQFF
TRBJ2-2 . TRBV7-2 . 15 TGTGCCAGCAGCACCCCGACAGAGAACACCGGGGAGCTGTTTTTT CASSTPTENTGELFF
TRBJ2-1 . TRBV12-3/TRBV12-4 . 12 TGTGCCAGCAGCGGGACTCCTCTAGGGCAGTTCTTC CASSGTPLGQFF
TRBJ1-1 . TRBV7-2 . 12 TGTGCCAGCAGCTTAGCGGGACTCGAAGCTTTCTTT CASSLAGLEAFF